A selection of T cell receptor beta chains follows, all from one sample in a study of cytomegalovirus exposure and HLA in healthy donors. Only in-frame clones appear in the TCRdb table, and some are missing; sequencing was by immunoSEQ multiplex PCR. The repertoire holds fewer than 200,000 clones, with roughly 80% as singletons. The sample taken for sequencing was PBMCs. The receptors shown here come from a woman aged 18-29 years in good health and CMV-seropositive. CDR3s include the opening cysteine and the closing phenylalanine or tryptophan. Fields, in order: V gene, clone size, J gene, D gene, CDR3 DNA, CDR3 protein. D genes are given only for firm matches. A row's size may be missing; if present it is once, few, many or a size class.

TRBV6-5	-	TRBJ1-4	-	TGTGCCAGCAGTCCCGCGGTTTCTACTAATGAAAAACTGTTTTTT	CASSPAVSTNEKLFF
TRBV18	-	TRBJ2-6	-	TGTGCCAGCTCTCACGGGACAGCCAACGTCCTGACTTTC	CASSHGTANVLTF
TRBV29-1	-	TRBJ2-1	-	TGCAGCGTTGTGGGTAGGGGCAACAATGAGCAGTTCTTC	CSVVGRGNNEQFF
TRBV28	-	TRBJ1-1	-	TGTGCCAGCAGTTCCAGGGGCCGGAGCACTGAAGCTTTCTTT	CASSSRGRSTEAFF
TRBV2	once	TRBJ2-3	TRBD2	TGTGCCAGCACTCCGACTAGCGGTCCCACAGATACGCAGTATTTT	CASTPTSGPTDTQYF
TRBV27	-	TRBJ1-2	-	TGTGCCAGCAGTTTCCGATCTCATGGGCCTGGCTACACCTTC	CASSFRSHGPGYTF
TRBV9	-	TRBJ1-2	TRBD1	TGTGCCAGCAGCGTATCGGTGGGACAGGGGTCCTATGGCTACACCTTC	CASSVSVGQGSYGYTF
TRBV7-9	-	TRBJ2-2	-	TGTTCCAGCAGCTTACCGACAACCCCACTCACCGGGGAGCTGTTTTTT	CSSSLPTTPLTGELFF
TRBV7-8	-	TRBJ2-5	TRBD2	TGTGCCAGCAGCTTAGTGGGGCTAGCGGGGGACCAAGAGACCCAGTACTTC	CASSLVGLAGDQETQYF
TRBV10-1	-	TRBJ2-1	TRBD1	TGCGCCAGCAGTGACAAGACAGGGCCAACCGACAATGAGCAGTTCTTC	CASSDKTGPTDNEQFF
TRBV5-6	-	TRBJ2-5	-	TGTGCCAGCAGCTTCGGTGAGACCCAGTACTTC	CASSFGETQYF
TRBV6-1	-	TRBJ2-2	TRBD2	TGTGCCAGCACTAAACTAGCTAGCGGCACCGGGGAGCTGTTTTTT	CASTKLASGTGELFF
TRBV2	-	TRBJ2-2	-	TGTGCCAGCTTTGCTATCGGGGAGCTGTTTTTT	CASFAIGELFF
TRBV11-3	-	TRBJ2-4	-	TGTGCCAGCAGCTTAGGAAACTGGTCCAAAAACATTCAGTACTTC	CASSLGNWSKNIQYF
TRBV7-6	-	TRBJ2-5	-	TGTGCCAGCAGCTTAGTCGGGGGAGAAGAGACCCAGTACTTC	CASSLVGGEETQYF
TRBV20-1	-	TRBJ1-4	TRBD1	TGCAGTGCCGGGACAGATAAACTGTTTTTT	CSAGTDKLFF
TRBV11-2	-	TRBJ2-3	TRBD1	TGTGCCAGCAGCCAGAGGACAGGGCGATTCACAGATACGCAGTATTTT	CASSQRTGRFTDTQYF
TRBV6-6	few	TRBJ2-7	TRBD1	TGTGCCAGCAGTCGGACAGGGGACGAGCAGTACTTC	CASSRTGDEQYF
TRBV7-3	-	TRBJ2-3	TRBD2	TGTGCCAGCAGCTTAAGTAGCGGGGGGGCCTGGGATACGCAGTATTTT	CASSLSSGGAWDTQYF
TRBV9	-	TRBJ2-3	-	TGTGCCACAGCCCGGGGAGGGGGGATCACAGATACGCAGTATTTT	CATARGGGITDTQYF
TRBV11-2	few	TRBJ1-3	-	TGTGCCAGCAGCCATGTATCAGGGAACACCATATATTTT	CASSHVSGNTIYF
TRBV4-1	-	TRBJ1-1	TRBD1	TGCGCCAGCAGCCACCAGGAAGGGGGCCCGAACACTGAAGCTTTCTTT	CASSHQEGGPNTEAFF
TRBV7-9	-	TRBJ2-7	TRBD1	TGTGCCAGCCGCTCAGGGGGCGCCGACTACGAGCAGTACTTC	CASRSGGADYEQYF
TRBV7-9	-	TRBJ2-2	-	TGTGCCAGCAGCTTAGGGGCACAGGACACCGGGGAGCTGTTTTTT	CASSLGAQDTGELFF
TRBV30	-	TRBJ1-2	TRBD1	TGTGCCTGGGGACAGGGGACCGACTATGGCTACACCTTC	CAWGQGTDYGYTF
TRBV2	-	TRBJ1-2	TRBD1	TGTGCCAGCATCCTCGGACAGGGGGCACATGGCTACACCTTC	CASILGQGAHGYTF
TRBV6-5	-	TRBJ1-5	-	TGTGCCAGCAGTCTTCCCCGGAGCAATCAGCCCCAGCATTTT	CASSLPRSNQPQHF
TRBV9	-	TRBJ2-7	TRBD2	TGTGCCAGCAGCCGGGGGGAGGCCTACGAGCAGTACTTC	CASSRGEAYEQYF
TRBV18	-	TRBJ1-2	-	TGTGCCAGCTCACCGTCCGGGGGGCCGGATGGCTACACCTTC	CASSPSGGPDGYTF
TRBV2	-	TRBJ2-1	-	TGTGCCAGGTCGTCGGGGTACAATGAGCAGTTCTTC	CARSSGYNEQFF
TRBV5-1	-	TRBJ2-3	TRBD2	TGCGCCAGCAGCCCCGGGACTAGCGGGTTTCCAACAGATACGCAGTATTTT	CASSPGTSGFPTDTQYF
TRBV4-3	-	TRBJ1-2	-	TGCGCCAGCAGCCCTACTTCGCAGGCAGGCTACACCTTC	CASSPTSQAGYTF
TRBV5-5	-	TRBJ1-1	-	TGTGCCAGCAGCTCCTCGGCCGGGGTAGATACTGAAGCTTTCTTT	CASSSSAGVDTEAFF
TRBV6-1	-	TRBJ1-2	-	TGTGCCAGCAGTGAAGGACAGGCCCATGGCTACACCTTC	CASSEGQAHGYTF
TRBV2	-	TRBJ2-3	-	TGTGCCAGAACTCCGGGACTCAAGAGAGGCACAGATACGCAGTATTTT	CARTPGLKRGTDTQYF
TRBV7-2	-	TRBJ2-1	TRBD2	TGTGCCAGCAGCCTGACTAGCGGGGGTCATTACAATGAGCAGTTCTTC	CASSLTSGGHYNEQFF
TRBV5-6	-	TRBJ2-7	TRBD1	TGTGCCAGCAGCTTTTGGGGACAGGGTAGGTACGAGCAGTACTTC	CASSFWGQGRYEQYF
TRBV7-9	-	TRBJ2-5	TRBD1	TGTGCCAGCAGCCCTCCTTCGGACAGGGTTTGGGGGGAGACCCAGTACTTC	CASSPPSDRVWGETQYF
TRBV4-1	-	TRBJ1-2	-	TGCGCCAGCAGCCCGATCGGTAAAGGAGCTAACTATGGCTACACCTTC	CASSPIGKGANYGYTF
TRBV15	-	TRBJ1-2	TRBD1	TGTGCCACCAGCAGAGGTATCCGGGACAGGGGGCGCGGCTATGGCTACACCTTC	CATSRGIRDRGRGYGYTF
TRBV6-1	-	TRBJ1-5	-	TGTGCCAGCAGTGAGGGGGGGCGACAGCCCCAGCATTTT	CASSEGGRQPQHF
TRBV4-1	-	TRBJ1-5	-	TGCGCCAGCAGCCATGACAGCTTCAATCAGCCCCAGCATTTT	CASSHDSFNQPQHF
TRBV4-2	-	TRBJ1-1	-	TGTGCCAGCAGCCAAGAAATCCGCCAAGGGGGTTTCTTGGCTTTCTTT	CASSQEIRQGGFLAFF
TRBV4-3	-	TRBJ1-1	-	TGCGCCAGCAGCCGAACCAGGGTCGACACTGAAGCTTTCTTT	CASSRTRVDTEAFF
TRBV14	-	TRBJ1-1	-	TGTGCCAGCAGCCAAGTTTCAGGGTACACTGAAGCTTTCTTT	CASSQVSGYTEAFF
TRBV5-1	-	TRBJ2-1	TRBD2	TGCGCCAGCAGCTTTCAACTAGCGGACAATGAGCAGTTCTTC	CASSFQLADNEQFF
TRBV4-1	few	TRBJ2-1	-	TGCGCCAGCAGCCACCACCGACAGGACACGTACAATGAGCAGTTCTTC	CASSHHRQDTYNEQFF
TRBV7-6	few	TRBJ1-1	-	TGTGCCAGCAGCCCACCTGGAACGGGAAACACTGAAGCTTTCTTT	CASSPPGTGNTEAFF
TRBV7-3	-	TRBJ1-1	TRBD1	TGTGCCAGCAGCCCTGGACAGGGGAGGTCGGGCACTGAAGCTTTCTTT	CASSPGQGRSGTEAFF
TRBV11-1	-	TRBJ2-2	-	TGTGCCAGCAGCTTAGAACTCACAGGGACGGGGTCCGCCGGGGAGCTGTTTTTT	CASSLELTGTGSAGELFF
TRBV27	few	TRBJ1-6	-	TGTGCCAGCAGTTTTAGGCGCCAGGCCTATAATTCACCCCTCCACTTT	CASSFRRQAYNSPLHF
TRBV7-6	-	TRBJ1-1	-	TGTGCCAGCAGCCCCCCAAGGGGAGGGGTTGAAGCTTTCTTT	CASSPPRGGVEAFF
TRBV7-9	-	TRBJ2-7	-	TGTGCCAGCAGCTCCGGGAAACACTACGAGCAGTACTTC	CASSSGKHYEQYF